This TCR beta chain is from a study of tumor-infiltrating lymphocytes in primary liver carcinoma. The blood RNA (from unsorted whole blood) was obtained, and germline DNA was also extracted. The V and J ends lost 0 bases and 7 bases respectively, with 7 bases between them. Per the germline V gene, CDR1 is LGHNA and CDR2 is YSLEER. This CDR3 is 13 amino acids long. The authors made TCR beta cDNA from approximately 500 ng total RNA with a constant-region primer. Libraries of TCR beta came from three nested multiplex PCR rounds with slightly modified ARM-PCR. It was with TRBV1-TRBV30 forward primers and a C-beta reverse primer that the first two PCR rounds were run, at around 11 cycles each. One entry per CDR3 protein results from TCRdb running MiXCR on the multiplex PCR reads. The profile shows approximately 300,000 distinct CDR3 sequences, 65% of them singletons. A remark on this clonotype: A much larger clone is a single base away; this may be a read error.

This TCR was recovered from a man in his forties or fifties with primary liver carcinoma and hepatitis B virus infection. Sequencing was performed on peripheral blood. The chain combines TRBV4-3 with TRBJ1-5; D is ambiguous. In DNA form, the CDR3 reads TGCGCCAGCAGCCAAGATGATGGCCAGCCCCAGCATTTT. Its protein product is CASSQDDGQPQHF.